This T cell receptor (beta chain) was found in a study of blood T cell repertoires in COVID-19 (dated by TCRdb to about 2020). Context from the whole study: The collaborator samples originated in the United States, Italy and Spain and spanned the acute and convalescent phases of COVID-19. Nearly every sample came with metadata listing a de-identified subject ID, COVID-19 status, age in years and sex. The prospective study material was composed of cDNA or gDNA derived from T cells, B-cell-depleted T cells, or PBMCs. A freely available public database, intended as a resource for researchers studying the immune response to SARS-CoV-2, is where the repertoires were released. Where available, HLA class I and class II types were taken from metadata supplied by the sample provider and were not determined by assay-based typing. The dataset comprised deeply sampled blood TCRbeta repertoires from subjects exposed to, actively infected with, or recovered from COVID-19. The samples were drawn from two sources: the first 160 participants of the ongoing ImmuneRACE study, and 1,000 to 1,500 subjects contributed by 6 global collaborators. The investigation overall reported the following: The quantity of clinical and demographic metadata differed by source and by participant and was supplied without curation.

Taken from the germline V gene, the CDR1 and CDR2 loops are SGHDT and YYEEEE. The CDR3 spans 14 residues, from the cysteine through the phenylalanine. Here the CDR3 DNA is all that survives: 42 bases in frame from base 1. A distance of 9 bases separates the germline ends of V and J, which lose 4 bases and 2 bases respectively. The immunoSEQ Assay, a bias-controlled multiplex PCR, was used to amplify TCRbeta CDR3 regions from genomic DNA. Per the original workflow: Within the assay, amplification of reference gene primers was used to estimate how many nucleated cells each sample contained. Sequence reads were collapsed and filtered to measure the absolute abundance of every unique TCRbeta CDR3 rearrangement. For each sample, productive Simpson clonality was calculated as the square root of Simpson's diversity index over productive rearrangements. As stored in TCRdb, this immuneACCESS dataset retains in-frame rearrangements with V and J assigned. A fraction of the clones does not appear; measured against another copy, unresolved V genes explain less than half of the discrepancy, and the remainder lacks a known reason. For V, J and clone size, that table is used; D and trimming come from the DNA. The sample table shows approximately 250,000 clones, and 80% to 95% are seen once. Over 0.65% of the sample goes to the ten largest clones.

One collaborating source in Seattle enrolled patients while the patients were actively infected and followed the patients over time throughout the course of disease. Each collaborating institution followed its own protocols to collect whole blood in K2EDTA tubes. For TCRbeta analysis, collaborators shipped samples as frozen whole blood, isolated PBMCs, or DNA extracted from either of those sample types. This clone was observed a single time. Its binding antigen is unknown. No quality values exist for individual bases; no much larger clone is one base distant. The receptor comes from a man aged 25 to 40 with COVID-19, enrolled during active disease. The rearrangement joined TRBV5-6 to TRBJ2-2, with TRBD1 as a weak D call on 6 bases. The sequenced sample consisted of peripheral blood. The CDR3 sequence is CASSRTVNTGELFF. The DNA reads TGTGCCAGCAGCCGGACAGTTAACACCGGGGAGCTGTTTTTT.